This T cell receptor (beta chain) was sequenced in a study of naive and memory T cell subsets. Two oligonucleotides, mixed equimolar, formed the beta constant-region primer covering TRBC1 and TRBC2. TCRdb redid the calling of the UMI-ligation and nested PCR reads with MiXCR, one entry per CDR3 protein. The sample shows under 100,000 distinct CDR3 sequences, roughly 7% of them seen only once. Study findings and constraints: Naive and memory subsets had different power law exponents for TCR abundance.

This clonotype was picked up many times. The antigen remains unidentified. Alpha and beta libraries were amplified separately from the second PCR onward. Cells stained for CD3, CD4, CD8, CD45RA and CD27 were sorted into four subsets. The CDR3 loop spans 13 amino acids. Germline CDR1 is MNHEY and CDR2 is SMNVEV (reference sequence). V lost 2 bases to trimming and J lost 11 bases, with 12 bases between them. The sequenced material came from central memory CD4+ T cells from blood. The rearrangement uses TRBV27 and TRBJ1-4; D is unresolved. This clonotype was obtained from a human donor in good health. For the CDR3, the DNA is TGTGCCAGCAGTTTAAACGGGGAGAGGAAACTGTTTTTT. Amino acids: CASSLNGERKLFF.